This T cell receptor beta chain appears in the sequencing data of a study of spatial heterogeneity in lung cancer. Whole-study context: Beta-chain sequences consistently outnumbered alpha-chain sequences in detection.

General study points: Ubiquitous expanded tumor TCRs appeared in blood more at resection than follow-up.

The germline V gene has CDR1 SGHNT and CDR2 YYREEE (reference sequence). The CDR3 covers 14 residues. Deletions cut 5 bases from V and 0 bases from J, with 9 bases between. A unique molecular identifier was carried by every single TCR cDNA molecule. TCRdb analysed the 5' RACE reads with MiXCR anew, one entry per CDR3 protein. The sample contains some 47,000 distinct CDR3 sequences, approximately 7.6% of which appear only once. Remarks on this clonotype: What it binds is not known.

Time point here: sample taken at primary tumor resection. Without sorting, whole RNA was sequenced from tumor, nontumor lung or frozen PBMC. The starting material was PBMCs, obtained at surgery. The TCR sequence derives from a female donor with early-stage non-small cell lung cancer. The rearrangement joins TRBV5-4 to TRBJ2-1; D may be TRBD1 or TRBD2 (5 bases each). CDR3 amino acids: CASSPGPSYNEQFF. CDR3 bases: TGTGCCAGCAGTCCGGGGCCCTCCTACAATGAGCAGTTCTTC.